The entry below gives a single TCR beta chain sequence along with its context. This sample is drawn from a study of blood T cell repertoires in COVID-19. At the level of the study: Samples taken during acute and convalescent COVID-19 were collected in the United States, Italy and Spain. T cells, B-cell-depleted T cells, or PBMCs provided the cDNA or gDNA that served as material.

The germline CDR1 and CDR2 sequences are SGHRS and YFSETQ. V trimming: 1 base; J trimming: 5 bases; junction bases outside the gene matches: 2. The length of the CDR3 is 14 residues. Under the authors' procedure: The assay estimated nucleated cells by amplifying reference gene primers. TCRdb's copy holds only in-frame clones and misses some; the assay was immunoSEQ multiplex PCR. The DNA was the basis for D and trimming; V, J and clone size are from that table. Of about 190,000 clones in the sample, around 80% were seen once. Sequencing used peripheral blood. This chain joins TRBV5-1 and TRBJ1-2; 10 nucleotides agree with TRBD1. This clonotype was obtained from a man aged 45 to 65 who had recovered from COVID-19. The CDR3, as DNA: TGCGCCAGCAGCTTGAGGGGACAGGGGTATGGCTACACCTTC. This gives the protein CASSLRGQGYGYTF. Together with reference TRBV5-1 and TRBJ1-2, the CDR3 gives the full variable domain: KAGVTQTPRYLIKTRGQQVTLSCSPISGHRSVSWYQQTPGQGLQFLFEYFSETQRNKGNFPGRFSGRQFSNSRSEMNVSTLELGDSALYLCASSLRGQGYGYTFGSGTRLTVV.